The 2 T cell receptor beta chains below were found in one sample sequenced in a study of T cell repertoires in cytomegalovirus infection. One entry per CDR3 protein, called by TCRdb with MiXCR from the reads. The data show fewer than 350,000 distinct CDR3 sequences, with 9% to 9.5% seen just once and around 4.5% held by the top ten. Sequencing was done on a sample of PBMCs. These receptor sequences come from a human donor in good health (CMV status not recorded). Some clones in this sample may be carry-over from other donors' samples.

In its sample, this clonotype was seen a few times. V gene TRBV7-2 combines with J gene TRBJ2-1, with D perhaps matching TRBD1 (5 bases). Trimming removed 1 base from V and 3 bases from J, with 13 bases in between. The CDR3 totals 16 residues. CDR1 SGHTA and CDR2 FQGNSA come from the germline V gene. Here the CDR3 DNA reads TGTGCCAGCAGCTTAGGCTTGGGCCAGGGCTACAATGAGCAGTTCTTC. This translates into CASSLGLGQGYNEQFF.

The chain uses TRBV6-2 or TRBV6-3 and TRBJ1-1, with 7 bases aligning to TRBD1. Germline CDR1 is MNHEY and CDR2 is SVGEGT. The CDR3 has 14 residues. The V gene end was trimmed by 6 bases and the J gene end by 1 base; junction bases not matched to a gene: 5. CDR3 nucleotide sequence: TGTGCCAGCAGCCGGGGACAGCGGAACACTGAAGCTTTCTTT. Protein sequence: CASSRGQRNTEAFF.